The T cell receptor beta chain described here comes from a study of radiation and T cells in renal cell carcinoma. Study findings and constraints: Dominant CDR3 motifs occupied more repertoire in irradiated than control tumors.

V was pared by 7 bases and J by 3 bases, with 15 bases between. The CDR3 covers 14 residues. Germline values: CDR1 MDHEN, CDR2 SYDVKM. Treatment given: treatment-naive control, cytoreductive nephrectomy. Control tumor donors were a few females and 10 or so males, median age around 62 years. The data were produced by immunoSEQ multiplex PCR, yet TCRdb's version contains in-frame clones alone and is incomplete. Of about 15,000 clones in the sample, roughly 60% were seen once. With regard to this clone: Its antigen is as yet unknown.

The sample in question was tumor tissue, obtained from a patient whose treatment was nephrectomy without radiotherapy. V is TRBV28 and J is TRBJ1-1; D is perhaps TRBD1 (6 bases). The TCR sequence derives from a man between 60 and 70 years old with renal cell carcinoma. This chain's CDR3 is CASKVFTGYTEAFF. For the CDR3, the DNA is TGTGCCAGCAAGGTTTTCACAGGGTACACTGAAGCTTTCTTT. The full variable domain, in which reference TRBV28 and TRBJ1-1 provide the parts outside the CDR3, is DVKVTQSSRYLVKRTGEKVFLECVQDMDHENMFWYRQDPGLGLRLIYFSYDVKMKEKGDIPEGYSVSREKKERFSLILESASTNQTSMYLCASKVFTGYTEAFFGQGTRLTVV.